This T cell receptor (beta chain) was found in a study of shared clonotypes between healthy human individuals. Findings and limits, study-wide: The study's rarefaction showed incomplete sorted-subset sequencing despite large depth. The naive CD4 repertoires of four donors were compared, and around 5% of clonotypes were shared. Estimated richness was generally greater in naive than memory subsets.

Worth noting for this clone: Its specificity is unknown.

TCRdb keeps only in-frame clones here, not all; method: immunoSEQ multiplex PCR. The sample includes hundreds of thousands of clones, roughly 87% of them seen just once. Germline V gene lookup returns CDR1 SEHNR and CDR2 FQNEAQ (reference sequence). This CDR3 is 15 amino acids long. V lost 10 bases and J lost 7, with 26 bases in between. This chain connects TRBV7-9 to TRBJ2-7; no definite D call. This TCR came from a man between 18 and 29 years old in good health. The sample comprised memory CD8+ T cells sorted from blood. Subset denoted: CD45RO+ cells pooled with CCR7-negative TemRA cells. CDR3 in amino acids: CATGPYLGIVGEQYF. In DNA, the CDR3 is TGTGCCACCGGGCCCTACCTGGGAATTGTAGGGGAGCAGTACTTC.